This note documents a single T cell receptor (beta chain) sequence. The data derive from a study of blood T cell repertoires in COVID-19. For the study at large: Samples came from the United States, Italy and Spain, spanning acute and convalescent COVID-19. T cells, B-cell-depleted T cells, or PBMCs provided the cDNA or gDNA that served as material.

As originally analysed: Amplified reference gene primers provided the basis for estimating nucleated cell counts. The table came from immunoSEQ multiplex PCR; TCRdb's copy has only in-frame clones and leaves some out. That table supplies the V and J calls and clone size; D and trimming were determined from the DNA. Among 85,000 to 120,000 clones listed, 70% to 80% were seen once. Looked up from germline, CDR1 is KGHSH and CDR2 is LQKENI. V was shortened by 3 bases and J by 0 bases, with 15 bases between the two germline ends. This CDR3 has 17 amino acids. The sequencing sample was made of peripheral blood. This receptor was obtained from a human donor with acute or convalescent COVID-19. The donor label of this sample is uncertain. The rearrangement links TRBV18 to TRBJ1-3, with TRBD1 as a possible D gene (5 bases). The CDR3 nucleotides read TGTGCCAGCTCACCGAGTCGGCAGGGTCTCTCTGGAAACACCATATATTTT. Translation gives CASSPSRQGLSGNTIYF.